What follows are 27 T cell receptor beta chains derived from one specimen sequenced in a study of shared clonotypes between healthy human individuals (dated by TCRdb to 2018 to 2020). The library was built by means of the immunoSEQ multiplex PCR assay. The table was pulled from immuneACCESS by TCRdb, which kept in-frame rearrangements only. Such tables lose some clones; where checked, under half of the loss comes from unresolved V genes, and the rest has no known cause. Within this sample are around 2,000,000 clones, with roughly 94% of them counted one time only. 0.1% to 0.15% of the sample is taken by the ten largest. The source material was naive CD4+ T cells sorted from blood. Explained via the paper, the cell subset or site label denotes: CD45RA+ positively selected. These receptors were collected from a young man in good health.

The chain uses TRBV5-1 and TRBJ1-1, with 7 bases matching TRBD1. The V gene's germline CDR1 is SGHRS and CDR2 YFSETQ. The CDR3 length is 19 residues. V dropped 2 bases and J dropped 4; count of bases not matched to a gene: 20. CDR3: CASSFEARKLGGPTTEAFF. The CDR3 bases are TGCGCCAGCAGCTTTGAGGCCCGAAAGTTAGGGGGCCCTACCACTGAAGCTTTCTTT.

This chain joins TRBV6-5 and TRBJ1-3, with 7 bases identical to TRBD1. The V and J ends lost 2 bases and 2 bases, in that order; junction bases with no gene match: 3. The CDR3 is 15 residues long. The V gene's germline CDR1 is MNHEY and CDR2 SVGAGI. CDR3 sequence (DNA): TGTGCCAGCAGTTACGCGAGGGGGCCTGGAAACACCATATATTTT. Amino acids: CASSYARGPGNTIYF.

The V gene is TRBV5-4, the J gene TRBJ2-7, with TRBD2 matching over 12 bases. CDR1 SGHNT and CDR2 YYREEE come from the germline V gene (reference sequence). The trim removed 4 bases at V and 0 bases at J, leaving 5 bases unmatched. The CDR3 totals 16 residues. CDR3 sequence reads: CASSRTSGVSSYEQYF. The CDR3 DNA follows: TGTGCCAGCAGCCGGACTAGCGGGGTAAGCTCCTACGAGCAGTACTTC.

There are many counts of this clone. At one of its ends the junction is not consistent with the germline gene, which may arise from a read error. The sample contains more than one DNA sequence encoding this CDR3. The J gene is TRBJ1-2, the V gene TRBV30; D remains ambiguous. The CDR3 loop spans 13 amino acids. CDR1 GTSNPN and CDR2 SVGIG come from the germline V gene (reference sequence). The CDR3: CAWNSGVGYDYTF. The CDR3 DNA sequence: TGTGCCTGGAACAGCGGGGTGGGGTATGACTACACCTTC.

The chain links TRBV20-1 to TRBJ2-2; D not certain. Germline assignment: CDR1 DFQATT and CDR2 SNEGSKA (reference sequence). The CDR3 spans 11 residues. V shed 6 bases and J shed 5 bases, with 7 bases lying between them. DNA of the CDR3: TGCAGTGCCCTGGGAACCGGGGAGCTGTTTTTT. It specifies CSALGTGELFF.

This sequence joins TRBV7-9 and TRBJ2-4; TRBD1 agrees at 8 bases. The CDR3 contains 16 residues. Germline V gene lookup returns CDR1 SEHNR and CDR2 FQNEAQ (reference sequence). Trimming cost V 5 bases and J 3 bases; bases outside gene matches: 9. CDR3 DNA: TGTGCCAGCAGCACACAGGGGGATTCTGACAAAAACATTCAGTACTTC. As protein: CASSTQGDSDKNIQYF.

The chain uses TRBV5-1 and TRBJ2-1; 10 bases match TRBD2. The germline V gene encodes CDR1 SGHRS and CDR2 YFSETQ. The CDR3 loop spans 17 amino acids. Trimming took 1 base from V and 4 from J; bases not matched to a gene: 8. CDR3 nucleotides: TGCGCCAGCAGCTTGTCGGCTAGCGGGAGTGGTTACAATGAGCAGTTCTTC. Its translation is CASSLSASGSGYNEQFF.

V is TRBV10-3 and J is TRBJ2-5; 8 bases align to TRBD2. CDR1 is ENHRY and CDR2 is SYGVKD in the germline V gene. The CDR3 covers 14 residues. V lost 2 bases and J lost 3; bases outside the gene matches: 2. Here the CDR3 DNA reads TGTGCCATCAGTGAGGCCGGGAGGGAAGAGACCCAGTACTTC. Translated, it gives CAISEAGREETQYF.

The chain joins TRBV7-9 to TRBJ2-5, with 8 bases fitting TRBD2. V was clipped by 6 bases and J by 1 base; unmatched bases: 4. This CDR3 region has 14 residues. Germline assignment: CDR1 SEHNR and CDR2 FQNEAQ (reference sequence). The chain's CDR3 is CASRAGGIQETQYF. Here the CDR3 DNA reads TGTGCCAGCAGGGCGGGGGGTATCCAAGAGACCCAGTACTTC.

The chain joins TRBV18 to TRBJ2-3; tentatively, D is TRBD1 (5 bases). The CDR3 length is 15 residues. V lost 2 bases, J lost 2 bases, and 11 bases lay in between. Germline CDR1 KGHSH, CDR2 LQKENI. CDR3 DNA sequence: TGTGCCAGCTCACCAACCCAGGGCTTCACAGATACGCAGTATTTT. Translating gives CASSPTQGFTDTQYF.

V is TRBV5-6 and J is TRBJ2-3, with 12 bases lining up with TRBD2. From germline, CDR1 is SGHDT and CDR2 YYEEEE. Trimming removed 2 bases from V and 5 bases from J; junction bases left unmatched: 3. CDR3 length: 15 residues. CDR3 bases: TGTGCCAGCAGCTTACTAGCGGGGGGAAAAGATACGCAGTATTTT. It encodes CASSLLAGGKDTQYF.

This clone was seen once. V and J are TRBV11-2 and TRBJ2-3; the D is unclear. CDR3 size: 14 residues. Trimming cost V 5 bases and J 4 bases, with 13 bases left between them. The germline V gene encodes CDR1 SGHAT and CDR2 FQNNGV. CDR3 residues: CASSARSGPDTQYF. For the CDR3, the DNA is TGTGCCAGCAGCGCTCGATCCGGTCCAGATACGCAGTATTTT. The whole variable domain, remainder taken from reference TRBV11-2 and TRBJ2-3, is EAGVAQSPRYKIIEKRQSVAFWCNPISGHATLYWYQQILGQGPKLLIQFQNNGVVDDSQLPKDRFSAERLKGVDSTLKIQPAKLEDSAVYLCASSARSGPDTQYFGPGTRLTVL.

The chain couples TRBV10-2 to TRBJ2-1, with D tentatively TRBD1 (6 bases). Per germline, CDR1 WSHSY and CDR2 SAAADI. The CDR3 runs to 15 residues. The V gene lost 6 bases and the J gene lost 5 bases, with 17 bases spanning the gap. The CDR3 is CASRALAGDHNEQFF. DNA for the CDR3: TGCGCCAGCAGGGCCCTCGCAGGGGACCACAATGAGCAGTTCTTC.

J is TRBJ2-1 and V is TRBV10-3; 10 bases are shared with TRBD2. Germline CDR1 reads ENHRY; CDR2 reads SYGVKD. V trimming: 3 bases; J trimming: 10 bases; junction bases outside the gene matches: 9. The CDR3 extends over 15 amino acids. The CDR3 sequence is CAISEGLAGVTEQFF. In nucleotides, the CDR3 is TGTGCCATCAGTGAAGGGCTAGCGGGAGTGACAGAGCAGTTCTTC.

The gene calls are TRBV19 and TRBJ1-5; the D gene is possibly TRBD1 (5 bases). This CDR3 is 15 amino acids long. Germline CDR1 LNHDA, CDR2 SQIVND (reference sequence). V gave up 7 bases and J gave up 6 bases, with 19 bases separating them. CDR3 protein: CASIDGGGVTQPQHF. CDR3 nucleotides: TGTGCCAGTATCGATGGGGGAGGGGTAACTCAGCCCCAGCATTTT.

The count of this clone is one. As DNA, the CDR3 is TGTGCCAGCAGCTTAGCGGAGTCCTACGAGCAGTACTTC. Translating gives CASSLAESYEQYF. The V call is TRBV7-2, the J call TRBJ2-7; D unclear. Germline V CDR1 and CDR2: SGHTA, FQGNSA. CDR3 length equals 13 residues. The V end was cut by 0 bases, the J end by 1 base, with 4 bases between.

The chain combines TRBV29-1 with TRBJ1-3, with D unclear. The germline V gene has CDR1 SQVTM and CDR2 ANQGSEA. The V and J ends lost 5 bases and 3 bases respectively, with 11 bases between them. The CDR3 consists of 13 residues. CDR3 DNA sequence: TGCAGCGTTCGTTTTTCGGGTGGAAACACCATATATTTT. This translates into CSVRFSGGNTIYF. The whole variable domain, remainder taken from reference TRBV29-1 and TRBJ1-3, is SAVISQKPSRDICQRGTSLTIQCQVDSQVTMMFWYRQQPGQSLTLIATANQGSEATYESGFVIDKFPISRPNLTFSTLTVSNMSPEDSSIYLCSVRFSGGNTIYFGEGSWLTVV.

The chain has TRBV18 and TRBJ1-6; TRBD1 is a possible D gene (5 bases). This CDR3 is 15 amino acids long. Germline V gene lookup returns CDR1 KGHSH and CDR2 LQKENI. V was pared by 3 bases and J by 9 bases, with 15 bases between. The CDR3 coding sequence is TGTGCCAGCTCACCGCCCCCGGGGGAACTTTCACCCCTCCACTTT. Translation: CASSPPPGELSPLHF.

In this sample, this clone turned up once. This chain connects TRBV6-5 to TRBJ1-6; the D gene is possibly TRBD1 (5 bases). The CDR3 has 15 residues. Germline V gives CDR1 MNHEY, CDR2 SVGAGI. V gave up 7 bases and J gave up 9 bases, with 19 bases separating them. CDR3 sequence reads: CASTWDPRGISPLHF. The CDR3 nucleotides read TGTGCCAGCACTTGGGACCCGCGGGGGATTTCACCCCTCCACTTT.

Turning to this clone: The same CDR3 also results from other DNA sequences found in this sample. CDR3: CASSTDTQYF. The CDR3 DNA is TGTGCCAGCAGTACAGATACGCAGTATTTT. The V and J genes are TRBV6-6 and TRBJ2-3; D is unresolved. This CDR3 is built from 10 residues. Germline lookup yields CDR1 MNHNY and CDR2 SVGAGI (reference sequence). The V and J ends lost 5 bases and 3 bases respectively, with 0 bases between them.

V gene TRBV2 combines with J gene TRBJ1-1; 7 bases are shared with TRBD1. V dropped 1 base and J dropped 1; count of bases not matched to a gene: 6. The germline gives CDR1 SNHLY, CDR2 FYNNEI. The CDR3 runs to 16 residues. CDR3 DNA sequence: TGTGCCAGCAGTGAAGAAGGGGGCGCCCCGAACACTGAAGCTTTCTTT. Its protein is CASSEEGGAPNTEAFF.

V gene TRBV5-1 combines with J gene TRBJ1-6; perhaps TRBD1 as D (6 bases). The germline V gene encodes CDR1 SGHRS and CDR2 YFSETQ. This CDR3 contains 15 residues. Trimming removed 4 bases at V and 10 bases at J, with 18 bases between. The CDR3 coding sequence is TGCGCCAGCAGCACCAACCGACAGGATGGATCACCCCTCCACTTT. Translation: CASSTNRQDGSPLHF.

The chain couples TRBV6-4 to TRBJ1-5; D unresolved. Germline V gene sequence: CDR1 MRHNA, CDR2 SNTAGT. V was trimmed by 5 bases and J by 6 bases, leaving 5 bases between them. The CDR3 runs 11 residues. The CDR3 sequence is CASSPGQPQHF. The CDR3 coding sequence is TGTGCCAGCAGTCCCGGTCAGCCCCAGCATTTT.

V is TRBV13 and J is TRBJ2-1, with 9 bases identical to TRBD2. Germline values: CDR1 PRHDT, CDR2 FYEKMQ (reference sequence). The CDR3 loop spans 16 amino acids. The ends lost 4 bases at V and 7 bases at J; junction bases unmatched: 11. The CDR3 loop reads CASSSAGTSKRNEQFF. CDR3 in DNA: TGTGCCAGCAGCTCCGCCGGGACTAGCAAGAGGAATGAGCAGTTCTTC.

A note on this clone: Other DNA variants within this sample encode the same CDR3. V usage is TRBV7-2 and J usage is TRBJ1-2; 9 bases match TRBD1. This CDR3 has 14 amino acids. Germline-derived CDR1 and CDR2 are SGHTA and FQGNSA. J lost 8 bases, V lost 5 bases, and 9 bases had no gene match. In DNA form, the CDR3 reads TGTGCCAGCAGCCCAACCGGGACAGGGAGCGGCTACACCTTC. Amino acid sequence: CASSPTGTGSGYTF.

The CDR3 region is CAIRTEAEQYF. The CDR3 coding sequence is TGTGCCATCAGGACGGAGGCCGAGCAGTACTTC. The V call is TRBV10-3, the J call TRBJ2-7; D is perhaps TRBD2 (5 bases). This CDR3 contains 11 residues. The germline V gene encodes CDR1 ENHRY and CDR2 SYGVKD. With 6 bases removed from V and 6 bases from J, the gap between germline ends came to 9 bases.

The J gene is TRBJ2-7, the V gene TRBV4-3; TRBD1 might be the D (6 bases). CDR1 LGHNA and CDR2 YSLEER come from the germline V gene. The CDR3 is 15 residues long. Trimming took 0 bases from V and 8 from J, leaving 17 bases between them. CDR3 in amino acids: CASSQDRGTTYKQYF. The CDR3 DNA reads TGCGCCAGCAGCCAAGATAGGGGGACAACTTACAAGCAGTACTTC.